A selection of T cell receptor beta chains follows, all from one sample in a study of blood T cell repertoires in COVID-19. Profiling relied on immunoSEQ multiplex PCR, and the TCRdb table lists in-frame clones only, not all of them. The table has 250,000 to 350,000 clones, about 89% seen once. Sequenced: peripheral blood. The receptors originated from a woman in her fifties or sixties with acute or convalescent COVID-19. Both conserved end residues are part of each CDR3. Fields, in order: J gene, V gene, clone size, D gene, CDR3 DNA, CDR3 protein. The D gene is left open where the match is weak. Clone sizes are given selectively: once, few, many, or a class where the clone is expanded.

>TRBJ2-7|TRBV6-5|.|.
TGTGCCAGCAGTCGTATAACAGGGAACCCCCACGAGCAGTACTTC
CASSRITGNPHEQYF
>TRBJ2-2|TRBV5-1|once|.
TGCGCCAGCAGACAGGCAAACACCGGGGAGCTGTTTTTT
CASRQANTGELFF
>TRBJ1-2|TRBV7-2|few|.
TGTGCCAGCAGCTTAGACGGGGTCCGATCTGGCTACACCTTC
CASSLDGVRSGYTF
>TRBJ2-1|TRBV14|.|TRBD2
TGTGCCAGCAGCCGTTGGCCCGGACTAGCGGGAGATAGAAATGAGCAGTTCTTC
CASSRWPGLAGDRNEQFF
>TRBJ2-7|TRBV3-1/TRBV3-2|.|TRBD2
TGTGCCAGCAGCCGCGGGACTAGTACGTACGAGCAGTACTTC
CASSRGTSTYEQYF
>TRBJ1-1|TRBV30|.|.
TGTGCCTGGAGCCCCGGGGTAAGGACTGAAGCTTTCTTT
CAWSPGVRTEAFF
>TRBJ1-1|TRBV14|.|TRBD1
TGTGCCAGCAGCCAATGGGGACAGGTTATCATGAACACTGAAGCTTTCTTT
CASSQWGQVIMNTEAFF
>TRBJ1-6|TRBV3-1/TRBV3-2|.|.
TGTGCCAGCAGCCCCGGGGGGATAGGGTCACCCCTCCACTTT
CASSPGGIGSPLHF
>TRBJ1-2|TRBV5-6|.|.
TGTGCCAGCAGCCCGGCGGGGGGTTATGGCTACACCTTC
CASSPAGGYGYTF
>TRBJ2-2|TRBV21-1|.|.
TGTGCCAGCAACGGGACACTAAACACCGGGGAGCTGTTTTTT
CASNGTLNTGELFF
>TRBJ2-2|TRBV3-1/TRBV3-2|once|.
TGTGCCAGCAGCCTACGGGGGGCCGGTTTCGGGGAGCTGTTTTTT
CASSLRGAGFGELFF
>TRBJ2-3|TRBV3-1/TRBV3-2|.|.
TGTGCCAGCAGCTGGGCCACGGATACGCAGTATTTT
CASSWATDTQYF
>TRBJ2-2|TRBV6-2/TRBV6-3|.|TRBD2
TGTGCCAGCACCCCTAGCGGGAGGGCCAACGGGGAGCTGTTTTTT
CASTPSGRANGELFF
>TRBJ2-7|TRBV7-3|.|.
TGTGCCAGCAGCCCCCCGGACAGTCCCTACGAGCAGTACTTC
CASSPPDSPYEQYF
>TRBJ1-5|TRBV30|.|TRBD1
TGTGCCTGGAGTAGGGGACAGGGGACACGACTAGGTCAGCCCCAGCATTTT
CAWSRGQGTRLGQPQHF
>TRBJ1-5|TRBV2|.|.
TGTGCCAGCAGTACAGATTATAGCAATCAGCCCCAGCATTTT
CASSTDYSNQPQHF
>TRBJ2-1|TRBV10-3|.|TRBD1
TGTGCCATCGGGACAGTACAGAATGAGCAGTTCTTC
CAIGTVQNEQFF
>TRBJ2-2|TRBV6-1|.|.
TGTGCCAGCAGTGAACAGGGGAGAACCGGGGAGCTGTTTTTT
CASSEQGRTGELFF
>TRBJ2-7|TRBV29-1|.|TRBD2
TGCAGCGTTGAATTCCGCAGCGGGACCTACGAGCAGTACTTC
CSVEFRSGTYEQYF
>TRBJ2-2|TRBV24-1|.|TRBD2
TGTGCCACCTCCATGGTCTGGGAGCGGGGCACCGGGGAGCTGTTTTTT
CATSMVWERGTGELFF
>TRBJ2-2|TRBV6-5|.|.
TGTGCCAGCAGTCGTACGGGGAACGGGGAGCTGTTTTTT
CASSRTGNGELFF
>TRBJ2-7|TRBV11-3|.|.
TGTGCCAGCAGCTCAGGTTCCAACTACGAGCAGTACTTC
CASSSGSNYEQYF
>TRBJ2-2|TRBV4-3|.|.
TGCGCCAGCAGCCAGGGGGGAACGAACACCGGGGAGCTGTTTTTT
CASSQGGTNTGELFF
>TRBJ1-1|TRBV6-2/TRBV6-3|.|.
TGTGCCAGCAGCCGTGCCGGATTCGGGGGTTATAGGACTGAAGCTTTCTTT
CASSRAGFGGYRTEAFF
>TRBJ2-5|TRBV7-2|.|.
TGTGCCAGCAGCCCCCAGTGGGAGACCCAGTACTTC
CASSPQWETQYF
>TRBJ1-3|TRBV5-1|.|.
TGCGCCAGCAGCTTGGCCCCGGGGATAGGCCCTGGAAACACCATATATTTT
CASSLAPGIGPGNTIYF
>TRBJ1-5|TRBV7-8|.|.
TGTGCCAGCAGCAACCTGGGGGGTCGGGCCGGCCTACGATTGAATCAGCCCCAGCATTTT
CASSNLGGRAGLRLNQPQHF
>TRBJ2-3|TRBV3-1/TRBV3-2|.|.
TGTGCCAGCAGCCAAGCCATCACAGATACGCAGTATTTT
CASSQAITDTQYF
>TRBJ1-3|TRBV5-4|.|TRBD1
TGTGCCAGCAGCACCAGACAGGGAGACACTGGAAACACCATATATTTT
CASSTRQGDTGNTIYF
>TRBJ1-6|TRBV5-8|few|.
TGTGCCAGCAGCTTGGAAGGGGAGGCTTCACCCCTCCACTTT
CASSLEGEASPLHF
>TRBJ2-4|TRBV27|.|.
TGTGCCAGCAGTCCAAGAACGGGACAACTAGCCAAAAACATTCAGTACTTC
CASSPRTGQLAKNIQYF
>TRBJ1-4|TRBV9|.|.
TGTGCCAGCAGCGTATCTCCTAATGAAAAACTGTTTTTT
CASSVSPNEKLFF
>TRBJ2-7|TRBV7-9|.|.
TGTGCCAGCAGTTTGGTACAGTTCCCCTACGAGCAGTACTTC
CASSLVQFPYEQYF
>TRBJ1-6|TRBV5-6|.|.
TGTGCCAGCAGCTTGGGGGCGAAAGCCTCACCCCTCCACTTT
CASSLGAKASPLHF
>TRBJ1-1|TRBV28|.|.
TGTGCCAGCCGGGGGATCACTGAAGCTTTCTTT
CASRGITEAFF
>TRBJ2-7|TRBV18|.|TRBD2
TGTGCCAGCTCACCCGGGACTAGCGGGGGGGCCTACGAGCAGTACTTC
CASSPGTSGGAYEQYF
>TRBJ1-2|TRBV3-1/TRBV3-2|.|.
TGTGCCAGCAGCCATTTCAGCAGGGAGGATGGCTACACCTTC
CASSHFSREDGYTF
>TRBJ1-3|TRBV30|once|.
TGTGCCTGGGCGGACAGTCTGGGAAGGAACACCATATATTTT
CAWADSLGRNTIYF
>TRBJ1-6|TRBV28|few|.
TGTGCCAGCAGTTCCAGGGTCTCCTATAATTCACCCCTCCACTTT
CASSSRVSYNSPLHF
>TRBJ1-6|TRBV2|.|TRBD1
TGTGCCAGCAGAGGACAGGTTCTGACCTCACCCCTCCACTTT
CASRGQVLTSPLHF
>TRBJ1-2|TRBV2|.|TRBD1
TGTGCCAGCAGTCCCGACAGGGACTATGGCTACACCTTC
CASSPDRDYGYTF
>TRBJ1-1|TRBV18|.|.
TGTGCCAGCTCACCGGTCTTGGGCACCTCGAACACTGAAGCTTTCTTT
CASSPVLGTSNTEAFF
>TRBJ2-3|TRBV7-3|.|TRBD2
TGTGCCAGCAGCCAAGCGGGAGGTCTAACAGATACGCAGTATTTT
CASSQAGGLTDTQYF
>TRBJ2-1|TRBV2|.|TRBD2
TGTGCCAGCAGGGAGGACCGGGGGGGGTACTACAATGAGCAGTTCTTC
CASREDRGGYYNEQFF
>TRBJ1-2|TRBV6-5|.|.
TGTGCCATCCAACTTCATGCTCCCTCGACGGGTGGCTACACCTTC
CAIQLHAPSTGGYTF